Listed here are 2 T cell receptor beta chains from one sample, sequenced in a study of vaccination and CD4 T cells after COVID-19. Cultured CD4+ T cell DNA was sequenced using the Oncomine TCR Beta short-read assay. In TCRdb, the PCR reads were re-called with MiXCR into one record per CDR3 protein. The sample shows approximately 11,000 distinct CDR3 sequences, about 28% of them seen only once. No antigens are known for them. The treatment was: roughly nine-day PBMC culture with coronavirus spike peptide pools or control peptides (ViraFEST assay). The sequencing sample was made of cultured CD4+ T cells from blood. These receptors originate from a human donor with COVID-19.

This chain uses TRBV12-3 or TRBV12-4 with TRBJ2-3, with 7 bases matching TRBD2. The V segment lost 5 bases and the J segment 3 bases; nucleotides outside the gene matches: 8. The CDR3 extends over 15 amino acids. The CDR3 is CASSPGRRGTDTQYF. CDR3 in DNA: TGTGCCAGCAGTCCCGGAAGGCGGGGGACAGATACGCAGTATTTT.

The gene calls are TRBV2 and TRBJ1-2; possible D gene TRBD1, 6 bases. With 7 bases removed from V and 4 bases from J, the gap between germline ends came to 16 bases. The germline CDR1 and CDR2 sequences are SNHLY and FYNNEI. CDR3 length equals 14 residues. The CDR3 spells CASTNFGTRYGYTF. The DNA of the CDR3 is TGTGCCAGCACTAACTTTGGGACACGCTATGGCTACACCTTC.